This T cell receptor (beta chain) derives from a study of control samples from healthy donors and cancer patients. V was pared by 1 base and J by 5 bases, with 12 bases between. There are 14 residues in the CDR3. Germline CDR1 LGHDT, CDR2 YNNKEL (reference sequence). TCRdb's copy holds only in-frame clones and misses some; the assay was immunoSEQ multiplex PCR. Of around 170,000 clones listed, roughly nine tenths are singletons. V usage is TRBV3-1 (or the pseudogene TRBV3-2) and J usage is TRBJ2-7, with a possible D match to TRBD1 (6 bases). This clonotype was obtained from a woman aged 25 to 39 in good health. Sequenced material: blood. The CDR3 DNA follows: TGTGCCAGCAGCCAAGTAGGGGGTTTCAACGAGCAGTACTTC. This sequence encodes CASSQVGGFNEQYF.